The clone carrying this T cell receptor (beta chain) was recorded many times. Arm-PCR of CDR3 regions and iRepertoire HTBI primers were used to build TCR beta libraries. Original data processing: Spanning all samples, the identified segments comprised over 50 TRBV and some 14 TRBJ. TCRdb itself ran the multiplex PCR reads through MiXCR, one entry per CDR3 protein. V and J calls and clone size were set by TCRdb, not the authors. This sample carries a few hundred thousand distinct CDR3 sequences, approximately 15% of them seen once, and the ten largest clones take roughly 27%. This sample is drawn from a study of regulatory T cells in long-lasting Graves disease. The CDR3 sequence is 15 residues long. V was pared by 1 base and J by 0 bases, with 9 bases between. In germline, CDR1 is SGHDN, CDR2 FVKESK. Time point in this sample: newly diagnosed GD, antithyroid drugs for less than 3 months. RNA extracted from PBMCs served as the sequencing template. Into tubes containing EDTA, approximately 9 milliliters of peripheral blood were drawn.

The data were also submitted as part of a second study, on T cells in Graves' hyperthyroidism and ophthalmopathy.

This material consisted of peripheral blood mononuclear cells (PBMCs), taken at new diagnosis, from a patient treated with antithyroid drugs. The rearrangement uses TRBV14 and TRBJ1-1; D unresolved. The receptor comes from a man aged 35 to 55 with Graves disease. The CDR3 sequence: CASSQGRRLNTEAFF. The CDR3 DNA sequence: TGTGCCAGCAGCCAAGGGCGGCGGCTGAACACTGAAGCTTTCTTT.